Shown below are 10 T cell receptor beta chains from a single sample sequenced in a study of cytomegalovirus exposure and HLA in healthy donors. PCR involved 60 Vbeta and 13 Jbeta primers. The table came from immunoSEQ multiplex PCR; TCRdb's copy has only in-frame clones and leaves some out. The table for this sample gives 30,000 to 35,000 clones. Sequencing was done on a sample of PBMCs. These receptors came from a middle-aged woman in good health and CMV-seropositive.

The rearrangement joins TRBV4-1 to TRBJ2-3, with TRBD1 matching over 9 bases. V shed 2 bases and J 1 base; nucleotides not matched to a gene: 10. The germline CDR1 and CDR2 sequences are MGHRA and YSYEKL. There are 18 residues in the CDR3. CDR3 sequence: CASSQKAYRQGGTDTQYF. The DNA of the CDR3 is TGCGCCAGCAGCCAAAAGGCCTACCGACAGGGGGGCACAGATACGCAGTATTTT.

On this clone itself: The junction departs from the called germline gene at one end, perhaps through a read error. The chain links TRBV7-4 to TRBJ2-1; TRBD1 aligns across 8 bases. This CDR3 contains 11 residues. Per the germline V gene, CDR1 is SGHVT and CDR2 is SQSDAQ. CDR3 protein: CASSFQGAEVF. As DNA, the CDR3 is TGTGCCAGCAGCTTTCAGGGGGCGGAGGTCTTC.

The gene calls are TRBV18 and TRBJ2-2; D remains unclear. V was trimmed by 4 bases and J by 7 bases, leaving 7 bases between them. The CDR3 runs to 12 residues. From germline, CDR1 is KGHSH and CDR2 LQKENI. As DNA, the CDR3 is TGTGCCAGCTCACAGACACACGGGGAGCTGTTTTTT. The encoded protein is CASSQTHGELFF.

The CDR3 reads CASSFGTSGSTADTQYF. The DNA for the CDR3 is TGTGCCAGCAGCTTCGGGACTAGCGGGAGTACAGCAGATACGCAGTATTTT. The rearrangement links TRBV5-8 to TRBJ2-3, with 14 positions matching TRBD2. The CDR3 contains 17 residues. Germline values: CDR1 SGHTS, CDR2 YDEGEE. V shed 2 bases, J shed 4 bases, and the junction held 6 bases outside the gene matches.

The CDR3 DNA follows: TGCAGCGTTATAACTAGCGGGAGCTATGAGCAGTTCTTC. Translation gives CSVITSGSYEQFF. V usage is TRBV29-1 and J usage is TRBJ2-1, with 11 bases that match TRBD2. Germline V gene sequence: CDR1 SQVTM, CDR2 ANQGSEA. Losses at the gene ends were 5 bases for V and 8 bases for J; bases not matched to a gene: 5. This CDR3 has 13 residues.

The rearrangement uses TRBV2 and TRBJ2-2; 7 nucleotides match TRBD1. CDR1 is SNHLY, CDR2 FYNNEI, per germline. This CDR3 is built from 14 residues. Trimming cost V 10 bases and J 4 bases; bases outside gene matches: 9. The DNA of the CDR3 is TGTGCCATCCCGACAGGGTCGGTCACCGGGGAGCTGTTTTTT. Amino acids: CAIPTGSVTGELFF.

The chain joins TRBV6-4 to TRBJ2-7; 7 bases match TRBD1. The germline V gene encodes CDR1 MRHNA and CDR2 SNTAGT. The CDR3 loop spans 13 amino acids. With 8 bases clipped from V and 3 bases from J, the junction kept 7 bases outside the gene matches. CDR3 sequence reads: CASLPGQIYEQYF. The CDR3 bases are TGTGCCAGCCTACCGGGACAGATCTACGAGCAGTACTTC.

The CDR3 region has the DNA TGTGCCAGCAGCTTGGGGGCGATGGCCTACAATGAGCAGTTCTTC. This encodes CASSLGAMAYNEQFF. The chain links TRBV6-1 to TRBJ2-1; tentatively, D is TRBD1 (6 bases). V was cut by 6 bases and J by 2 bases, with 14 bases left in between. The CDR3 sequence is 15 residues long. Germline values: CDR1 MNHNS, CDR2 SASEGT.

V is TRBV19 and J is TRBJ1-2, with 10 bases matching TRBD1. The CDR3 contains 15 residues. J lost 2 bases, V lost 4 bases, and 4 bases had no gene match. Germline loops: CDR1 LNHDA, CDR2 SQIVND (reference sequence). The DNA of the CDR3 is TGTGCCAGTAGTACCCGACAGGGGGCAAACTATGGCTACACCTTC. Its protein is CASSTRQGANYGYTF.

This chain uses TRBV10-1 with TRBJ2-7, with 11 bases lining up with TRBD1. This CDR3 has 16 residues. Germline-derived CDR1 and CDR2 are WNHNN and SYGVQD (reference sequence). The J segment lost 1 base and the V segment lost 0 bases, leaving 2 bases of the junction unmatched. The CDR3 region is CASSESGTGGSYEQYF. For the CDR3, the DNA is TGCGCCAGCAGTGAGTCCGGGACAGGGGGTTCCTACGAGCAGTACTTC.